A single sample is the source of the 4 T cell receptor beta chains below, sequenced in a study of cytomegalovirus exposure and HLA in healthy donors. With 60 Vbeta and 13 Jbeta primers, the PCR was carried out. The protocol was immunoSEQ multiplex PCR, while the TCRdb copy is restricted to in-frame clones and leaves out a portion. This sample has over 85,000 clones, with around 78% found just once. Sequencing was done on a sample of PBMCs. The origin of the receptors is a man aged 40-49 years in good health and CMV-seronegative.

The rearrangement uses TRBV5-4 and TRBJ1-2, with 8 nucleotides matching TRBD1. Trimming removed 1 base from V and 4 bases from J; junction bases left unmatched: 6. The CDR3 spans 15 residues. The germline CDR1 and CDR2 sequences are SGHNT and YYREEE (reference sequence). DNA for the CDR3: TGTGCCAGCAGCTTGTTGTCAGGGGGCGTCTATGGCTACACCTTC. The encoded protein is CASSLLSGGVYGYTF.

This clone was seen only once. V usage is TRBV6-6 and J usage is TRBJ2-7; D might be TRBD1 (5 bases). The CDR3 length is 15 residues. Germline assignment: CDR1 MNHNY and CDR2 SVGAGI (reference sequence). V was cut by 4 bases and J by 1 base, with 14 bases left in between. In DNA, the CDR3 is TGTGCCAGCAGTTGGGCCACAGGCCTATCCTACGAGCAGTACTTC. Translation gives CASSWATGLSYEQYF.

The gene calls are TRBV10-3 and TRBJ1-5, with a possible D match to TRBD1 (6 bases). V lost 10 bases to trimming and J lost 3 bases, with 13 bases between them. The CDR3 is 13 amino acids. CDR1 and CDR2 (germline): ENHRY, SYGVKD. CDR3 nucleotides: TGTGCCACCGCTGGACAGTACAATCAGCCCCAGCATTTT. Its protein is CATAGQYNQPQHF.

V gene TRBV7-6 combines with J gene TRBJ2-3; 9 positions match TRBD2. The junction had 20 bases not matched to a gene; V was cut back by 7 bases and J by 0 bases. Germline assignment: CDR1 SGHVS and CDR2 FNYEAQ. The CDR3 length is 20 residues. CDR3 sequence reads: CASTPWLAGRDLPSTDTQYF. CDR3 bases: TGTGCCAGCACTCCTTGGCTAGCGGGACGGGACCTACCTAGCACAGATACGCAGTATTTT.